Shown below are 2 T cell receptor beta chains from a single sample sequenced in a study of control samples from healthy donors and cancer patients. TCRdb's table, derived via immunoSEQ multiplex PCR, lists solely in-frame clones and lacks some. The repertoire holds 20,000 to 30,000 clones, with approximately 91% as singletons. Sequencing input: PBMCs. Receptors were obtained from a man over 45 with lung cancer.

This chain joins TRBV27 and TRBJ2-2; 7 bases are a match to TRBD1. This CDR3 contains 15 residues. The junction had 6 bases not matched to a gene; V was cut back by 6 bases and J by 2 bases. In germline, CDR1 is MNHEY, CDR2 SMNVEV (reference sequence). The chain's CDR3 is CASRAGQVNTGELFF. Here the CDR3 DNA reads TGTGCCAGCAGGGCCGGACAGGTCAACACCGGGGAGCTGTTTTTT.

The DNA for the CDR3 is TGTGCCAGCAGCCGAGGGCCTCAGGGGGACACTGAAGCTTTCTTT. Encoded protein: CASSRGPQGDTEAFF. V gene TRBV6-5 combines with J gene TRBJ1-1; 7 positions match TRBD1. Germline lookup yields CDR1 MNHEY and CDR2 SVGAGI. The CDR3 spans 15 residues. J was trimmed by 3 bases and V by 6 bases; bases with no gene match: 10.